This entry describes one T cell receptor beta chain. Antigen unknown. V gave up 3 bases and J gave up 5 bases, with 5 bases separating them. The CDR3 is 12 amino acids. CDR1 MDHEN and CDR2 SYDVKM come from the germline V gene. This sample was included in a study of regulatory T cells in long-lasting Graves disease. The study's findings and limits: Persistent-disease Graves' patients showed less TCR diversity than new cases.

The TCR library was made from RNA extracted from PBMCs. One endocrinology department in Xi'an, China, was where patients came from. TCRdb reanalysed the reads using MiXCR and keeps one entry per CDR3 protein. Counted here are fewer than 950 distinct CDR3 sequences, approximately 87% occurring once; the ten biggest clones make up roughly 15%. The TCR originated in a woman between 18 and 29 years old with Graves disease. The material was peripheral blood mononuclear cells (PBMCs), obtained with antithyroid drug treatment, in newly diagnosed or persistent Graves disease (not recorded which). This chain connects TRBV28 to TRBJ1-5; D uncertain. Here the CDR3 DNA reads TGTGCCAGCAGTTTCCCTGATCAGCCCCAGCATTTT. Its translation is CASSFPDQPQHF.